Shown below are 3 T cell receptor beta chains from a single sample sequenced in a study of T cells in Graves' hyperthyroidism and ophthalmopathy. RNA transcripts were the template for amplifying TCR beta CDR3 regions. The HTBI primer set drove a first-round RT-PCR of the TCR CDR3. Via MiXCR, TCRdb re-called the multiplex PCR reads, giving one row per CDR3 protein. This sample has 490,000 or so distinct CDR3 sequences, with 15% to 20% found just once. Sequenced input: blood. These receptors all stem from a man aged 40-49 years with Graves' ophthalmopathy.

This clonotype was detected a few times. The chain is built from TRBV30 and TRBJ2-5; D could derive from TRBD1 or TRBD2 (5 bases each). CDR3 length: 11 residues. V dropped 2 bases and J dropped 8 bases, with 9 bases sitting between them. In germline, CDR1 is GTSNPN, CDR2 SVGIG (reference sequence). The CDR3, as DNA: TGTGCCTGGAGTATCCGGGACACCCAGTACTTC. It encodes CAWSIRDTQYF.

This clonotype was observed many times. J is TRBJ2-1 and V is TRBV20-1; 7 bases fit TRBD2. CDR1 is DFQATT, CDR2 SNEGSKA, per germline (reference sequence). V dropped 6 bases and J dropped 2; count of bases not matched to a gene: 7. The CDR3 covers 14 residues. The CDR3 is CSANRDYPYNEQFF. In nucleotides, the CDR3 is TGCAGTGCCAACCGGGACTATCCCTACAATGAGCAGTTCTTC.

At least ten counts were recorded for this clonotype. This chain uses TRBV20-1 with TRBJ2-3; D remains ambiguous. V was pared by 0 bases and J by 3 bases, with 13 bases between. The length of the CDR3 is 15 residues. The germline CDR1 and CDR2 sequences are DFQATT and SNEGSKA (reference sequence). Here the CDR3 reads CSAREGLGRTDTQYF. The DNA for the CDR3 is TGCAGTGCTAGAGAAGGTTTGGGCAGGACAGATACGCAGTATTTT.